This TCR beta chain was sequenced during a study of response to subunit inactivated influenza vaccine. Trimming shortened V by 2 bases and J by 3 bases, and 8 bases separated the two germline ends. In germline, CDR1 is DFQATT, CDR2 SNEGSKA (reference sequence). The CDR3 has 12 residues. The study's findings and limits: There was a suggestion from the authors that each seasonal influenza vaccination recruits few new T cells.

A single record per CDR3 protein comes from TCRdb applying MiXCR to the RT-PCR reads. Of some 640,000 distinct CDR3 sequences listed, about 14% are singletons. To note about this clonotype: The antigen is undetermined.

The source is a man aged 45 to 65 who received an inactivated influenza vaccine. The genes are TRBV20-1 and TRBJ2-7; D not resolved. Sample: PBMCs from blood, taken less than 15 days before vaccination. The CDR3 coding sequence is TGCAGTGCTAGATCGCCGCTCTACGAGCAGTACTTC. Translated, it gives CSARSPLYEQYF.